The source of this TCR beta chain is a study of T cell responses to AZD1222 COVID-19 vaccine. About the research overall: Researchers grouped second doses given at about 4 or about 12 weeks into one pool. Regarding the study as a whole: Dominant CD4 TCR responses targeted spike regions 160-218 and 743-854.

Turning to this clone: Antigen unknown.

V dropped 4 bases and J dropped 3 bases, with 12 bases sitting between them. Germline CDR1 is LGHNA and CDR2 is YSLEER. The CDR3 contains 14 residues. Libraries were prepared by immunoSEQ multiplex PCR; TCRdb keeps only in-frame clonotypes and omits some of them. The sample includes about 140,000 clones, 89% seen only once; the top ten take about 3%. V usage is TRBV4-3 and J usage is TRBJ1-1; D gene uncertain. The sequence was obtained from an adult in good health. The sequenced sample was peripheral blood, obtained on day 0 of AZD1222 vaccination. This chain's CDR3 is CASSPDYSDTEAFF. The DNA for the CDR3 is TGCGCCAGCAGCCCGGACTATTCGGACACTGAAGCTTTCTTT.